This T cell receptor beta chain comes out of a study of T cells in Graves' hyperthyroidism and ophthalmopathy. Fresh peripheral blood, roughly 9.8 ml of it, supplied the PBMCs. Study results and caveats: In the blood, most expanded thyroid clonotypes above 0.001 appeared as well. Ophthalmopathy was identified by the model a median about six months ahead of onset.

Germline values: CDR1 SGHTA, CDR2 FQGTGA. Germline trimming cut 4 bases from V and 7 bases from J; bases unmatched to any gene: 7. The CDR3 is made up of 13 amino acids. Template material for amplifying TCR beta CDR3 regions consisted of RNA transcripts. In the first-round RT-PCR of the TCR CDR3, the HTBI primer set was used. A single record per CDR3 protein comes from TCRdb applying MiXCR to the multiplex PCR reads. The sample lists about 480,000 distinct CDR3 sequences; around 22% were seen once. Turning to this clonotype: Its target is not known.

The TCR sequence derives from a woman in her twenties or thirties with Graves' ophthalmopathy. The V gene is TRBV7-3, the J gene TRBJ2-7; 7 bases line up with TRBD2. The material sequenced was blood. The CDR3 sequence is CASSSTSGGEQYF. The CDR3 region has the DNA TGTGCCAGCAGCTCAACATCGGGGGGTGAGCAGTACTTC.